This TCR beta chain comes out of a study of PD-L1 blockade in urothelial cancer. Trimming shortened V by 2 bases and J by 4 bases, and 8 bases separated the two germline ends. The CDR3 is made up of 14 amino acids. CDR1 is KGHSH and CDR2 is LQKENI in the germline V gene. Regarding the study as a whole: Larger 3-week expansion of tumor-associated blood clones was seen in durable-benefit patients.

Data came from immunoSEQ multiplex PCR; TCRdb stores just in-frame clones and leaves some out. The sample yields about 45,000 clones, around 88% seen once. Comments on this clone: Its antigen is unidentified.

Sequenced material: PBMCs, taken around atezolizumab (anti-PD-L1) treatment. V usage is TRBV18 and J usage is TRBJ1-4; D is ambiguous. The clonotype originates from a man older than 75 with urothelial cancer. The CDR3 loop is CASSPGSGNEKLFF. The CDR3 coding sequence is TGTGCCAGCTCACCAGGGAGTGGTAATGAAAAACTGTTTTTT.